This note documents a single TCR beta chain sequence. Measured with immunoSEQ multiplex PCR; TCRdb has only the in-frame clones, and not every one. In the table there are roughly 230,000 clones, 85% to 90% of which are singletons. This sample is part of a study of blood T cell repertoires in COVID-19. Whole-study context: Acute and convalescent COVID-19 specimens originated in the United States, Italy and Spain.

Germline CDR1 reads SQVTM; CDR2 reads ANQGSEA. Unmatched junction bases numbered 6, after V lost 8 bases and J lost 5 bases. The CDR3 length is 12 residues. The TCR originated in a woman under 40 with acute COVID-19. Sequencing was performed on PBMCs or T cells enriched from blood (not recorded which). The chain recombines TRBV29-1 with TRBJ2-1; 7 nucleotides align to TRBD1. The CDR3 loop is CSPRTGNNEQFF. The CDR3 bases are TGCAGCCCACGGACAGGAAACAATGAGCAGTTCTTC.